The 15 T cell receptor beta chains in this list originate from one sample, sequenced in a study of tumor and adjacent non-tumor tissue in lung cancer. No cell sorting was done before RNA was extracted from the tissue. More than 3 cm separated this lung sample from the edge of the tumor. Three rounds of nested PCR, following a modified ARM-PCR protocol, produced the TCRbeta library. TCRdb passed the multiplex PCR reads through MiXCR, listing each CDR3 protein once. Of 100,000 or so distinct CDR3 sequences in the sample, 80% were seen once. The material sequenced was distant non-tumor lung tissue. Every receptor here comes from a man aged 55-75 years with small cell lung cancer.

By frequency in the sample, this clonotype is medium-sized. This sequence joins TRBV5-6 and TRBJ2-2, with D perhaps matching TRBD1 or TRBD2 (5 bases each). Germline CDR1 is SGHDT and CDR2 is YYEEEE. Trimming pared 3 bases from V and 1 base from J, leaving 25 bases between. CDR3 size: 20 residues. CDR3 region: CASSWGNSPTGLWNTGELFF. CDR3 bases: TGTGCCAGCAGCTGGGGGAACTCACCGACGGGGCTATGGAACACCGGGGAGCTGTTTTTT.

This clonotype is labeled medium-sized. In DNA, the CDR3 is TGTGCCAGCAGCTTAGGCCCGAACACTGAAGCTTTCTTT. Its protein product is CASSLGPNTEAFF. The chain joins TRBV11-3 to TRBJ1-1; no definite D call. This CDR3 spans 13 amino acids. CDR1 and CDR2 from the germline V gene are SGHNT and YENEEA. V lost 1 base, J lost 1 base, and 4 bases lay in between.

CDR3: CASIAGYEHYF. Here the CDR3 DNA reads TGTGCCAGCATCGCGGGGTACGAACACTACTTC. V and J are TRBV2 and TRBJ2-7; TRBD2 is a possible D gene (6 bases). The CDR3 loop spans 11 amino acids. V was trimmed by 7 bases and J by 13 bases, leaving 17 bases between them. CDR1 and CDR2 (germline): SNHLY, FYNNEI.

About this clonotype: The CDR3 carries no conserved terminal phenylalanine or tryptophan, so it likely arises from a read error. The rearrangement links TRBV12-3 or TRBV12-4 to TRBJ2-1; TRBD1 matches 7 bases. The CDR3 has 14 amino acids. J gave up 7 bases and V 6 bases, and 9 bases lay outside the gene matches. The CDR3 bases are TGTGCCAGCAGCCTTAATCTACAGGGGAATGAGCAGTTCTTA. It is translated as CASSLNLQGNEQFL.

This clonotype was seen only a few times. The junction shows a germline mismatch at one end, possibly a read error. J is TRBJ2-2 and V is TRBV6-6; D remains unclear. Germline V gene data show CDR1 as MNHNY and CDR2 as SVGAGI (reference sequence). This CDR3 comprises 13 residues. CDR3 sequence (DNA): TGTGCCAGTAGTTCTTTGAACACCGGGGAGCTGTTTTTT. Translation gives CASSSLNTGELFF.

Of note for this clonotype: The germline gene is not matched at one end of the junction; a read error may be the cause. The chain has TRBV11-2 and TRBJ2-3; TRBD2 agrees at 12 bases. Germline loops: CDR1 SGHAT, CDR2 FQNNGV. The CDR3 runs 14 residues. The CDR3 bases are TGTGTCAGCCACCGACTAGCGGGAGTAGATACGCAGTACTTT. Protein: CVSHRLAGVDTQYF. The whole variable domain, filled in from reference TRBV11-2 and TRBJ2-3, reads EAGVAQSPRYKIIEKRQSVAFWCNPISGHATLYWYQQILGQGPKLLIQFQNNGVVDDSQLPKDRFSAERLKGVDSTLKIQPAKLEDSAVYLCVSHRLAGVDTQYFGPGTRLTVL.

This clonotype came up a few times. The chain combines TRBV10-3 with TRBJ2-2; 7 bases are shared with TRBD2. CDR3 size: 15 residues. Trimming cost V 4 bases and J 1 base; bases outside gene matches: 3. The V gene's germline CDR1 is ENHRY and CDR2 SYGVKD. The CDR3 is CAISVASGNTGELFF. The CDR3 nucleotides are TGTGCCATCAGTGTGGCTAGCGGGAACACCGGGGAGCTGTTTTTT.

In regard to this clonotype: The junction differs from germline at one of its ends, possibly a read error. The chain joins TRBV29-1 to TRBJ2-1; 10 nucleotides align to TRBD1. The CDR3 length is 14 residues. Germline CDR1 SQVTM, CDR2 ANQGSEA. CDR3 DNA: TGCAGCGTCTTAGGGACAGGGGCTGAGAATGAGCTATTTTTC. It yields the protein CSVLGTGAENELFF.

This clonotype was observed a handful of times. The J gene is TRBJ2-5, the V gene TRBV24-1; D is perhaps TRBD1 or TRBD2 (5 bases each). This CDR3 comprises 15 residues. Germline CDR1 is KGHDR and CDR2 is SFDVKD. The germline V and J ends were trimmed by 4 bases and 4 bases, with 15 bases remaining between them. The DNA for the CDR3 is TGTGCCACCAGTGACCCTTCATCAGGGACAGAGACCCAGTACTTC. Translating it yields CATSDPSSGTETQYF.

V is TRBV11-2 and J is TRBJ1-4; tentatively, D is TRBD1 (5 bases). Germline CDR1 and CDR2: SGHAT and FQNNGV. The CDR3 extends over 15 amino acids. The germline V and J ends were trimmed by 8 bases and 10 bases, with 23 bases remaining between them. CDR3 sequence (DNA): TGTGCCAGCCGCTCTCAGTCAGACCCGGGGACAAAACTGTTTTTT. This encodes CASRSQSDPGTKLFF.

This clonotype was seen a single time. Since no conserved phenylalanine or tryptophan closes the CDR3, a read error is the likely cause. V is TRBV29-1 and J is TRBJ2-2, with D perhaps matching TRBD2 (6 bases). Germline V lookup: CDR1 SQVTM, CDR2 ANQGSEA. CDR3 length: 12 residues. The DNA of the CDR3 is TGCAGCGTTGGGGGGGTTCCCGGGGACCTGTTTATT. Its protein product is CSVGGVPGDLFI.

This clonotype was seen once. Relative to the germline gene, one junction end is altered; a read error may explain this. The V call is TRBV28, the J call TRBJ2-1; a possible D gene is TRBD1 (6 bases). Germline-derived CDR1 and CDR2 are MDHEN and SYDVKM. CDR3 length: 13 residues. This CDR3 reads CVSSITGLGEQFF. CDR3 bases: TGTGTCAGCAGTATCACAGGGCTAGGTGAGCAGTTCTTC.

This clonotype showed up just once. This sequence may be a read error, since a much larger clone differs from it by one base. The rearrangement joins TRBV28 to TRBJ2-1; D perhaps matches TRBD2 (6 bases). V lost 7 bases, J lost 3 bases, and 10 bases lay in between. The V gene's germline CDR1 is MDHEN and CDR2 SYDVKM. This CDR3 comprises 13 residues. CDR3 coding DNA: TGTGCCAGCATGGAGGGATACTACAATGAGCAGTTCTTC. The encoded protein is CASMEGYYNEQFF.

On this clonotype itself: At one boundary the junction diverges from the germline segment, which might be a read error. The rearrangement joins TRBV11-2 to TRBJ2-1; D might be TRBD1 (5 bases). The CDR3 extends over 17 amino acids. The germline gives CDR1 SGHAT, CDR2 FQNNGV. The CDR3 bases are TGTGCCGGCAGCTTAGTGACAGCCCGTAGCTCCTACAGTGAGCAGTTCTTC. It translates to CAGSLVTARSSYSEQFF.

This clonotype was recorded many times. J is TRBJ2-1 and V is TRBV28; D perhaps matches TRBD1 (6 bases). The germline V and J ends were trimmed by 2 bases and 0 bases, with 8 bases remaining between them. CDR1 and CDR2 from the germline V gene are MDHEN and SYDVKM. The CDR3 sequence is 15 residues long. The CDR3 here is CASSLGQSSYNEQFF. In DNA, the CDR3 is TGTGCCAGCAGTTTAGGACAGTCCTCCTACAATGAGCAGTTCTTC.